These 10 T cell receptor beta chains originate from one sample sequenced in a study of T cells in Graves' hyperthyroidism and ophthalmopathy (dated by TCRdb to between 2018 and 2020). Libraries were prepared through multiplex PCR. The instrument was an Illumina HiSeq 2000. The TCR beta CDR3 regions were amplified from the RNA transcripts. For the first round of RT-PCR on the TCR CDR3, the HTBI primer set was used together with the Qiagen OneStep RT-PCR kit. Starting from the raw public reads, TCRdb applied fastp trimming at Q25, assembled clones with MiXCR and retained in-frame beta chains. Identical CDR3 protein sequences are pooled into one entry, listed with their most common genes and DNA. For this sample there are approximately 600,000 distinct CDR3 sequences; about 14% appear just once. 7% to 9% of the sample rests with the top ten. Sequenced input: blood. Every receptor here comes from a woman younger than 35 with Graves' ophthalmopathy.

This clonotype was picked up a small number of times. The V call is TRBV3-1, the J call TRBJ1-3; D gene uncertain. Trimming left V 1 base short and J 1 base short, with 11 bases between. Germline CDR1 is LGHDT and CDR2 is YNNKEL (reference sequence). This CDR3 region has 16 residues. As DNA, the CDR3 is TGTGCCAGCAGCCAAGTCGTCAGTCGTTCTGGAAACACCATATATTTT. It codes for CASSQVVSRSGNTIYF.

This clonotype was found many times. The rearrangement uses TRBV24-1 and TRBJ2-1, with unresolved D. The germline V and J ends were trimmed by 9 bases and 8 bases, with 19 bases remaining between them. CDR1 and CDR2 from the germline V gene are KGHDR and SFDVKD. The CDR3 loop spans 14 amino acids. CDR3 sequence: CATAPQWLSDEQFF. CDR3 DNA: TGTGCCACCGCCCCCCAGTGGTTAAGCGATGAGCAGTTCTTC.

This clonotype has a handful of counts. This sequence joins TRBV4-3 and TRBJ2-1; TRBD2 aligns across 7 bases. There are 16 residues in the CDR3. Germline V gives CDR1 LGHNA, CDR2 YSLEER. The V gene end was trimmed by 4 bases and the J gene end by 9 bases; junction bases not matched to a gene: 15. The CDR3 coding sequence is TGCGCCAGCAGCCGAGTACACAAATGGACTAGTGGTGAGCAGTTCTTC. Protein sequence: CASSRVHKWTSGEQFF.

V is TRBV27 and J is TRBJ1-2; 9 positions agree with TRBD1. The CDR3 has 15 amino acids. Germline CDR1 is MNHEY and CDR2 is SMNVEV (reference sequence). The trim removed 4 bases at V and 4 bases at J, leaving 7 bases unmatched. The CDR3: CASSSGQGPFYGYTF. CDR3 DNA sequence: TGTGCCAGCAGTTCCGGACAGGGGCCCTTCTATGGCTACACCTTC.

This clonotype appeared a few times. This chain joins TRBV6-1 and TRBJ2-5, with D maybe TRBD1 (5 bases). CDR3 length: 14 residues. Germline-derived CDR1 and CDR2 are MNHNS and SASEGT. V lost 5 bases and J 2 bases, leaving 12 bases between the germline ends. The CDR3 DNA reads TGTGCCAGCAGTCCCCTCCAGGGACAAGAGACCCAGTACTTC. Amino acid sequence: CASSPLQGQETQYF.

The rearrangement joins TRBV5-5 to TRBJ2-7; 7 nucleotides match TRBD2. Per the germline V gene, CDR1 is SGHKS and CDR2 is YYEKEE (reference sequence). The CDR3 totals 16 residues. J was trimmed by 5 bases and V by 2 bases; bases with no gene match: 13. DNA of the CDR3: TGTGCCAGCAGCTTCGGCCGGGCGGGAGATGCCCACGAGCAGTACTTC. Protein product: CASSFGRAGDAHEQYF.

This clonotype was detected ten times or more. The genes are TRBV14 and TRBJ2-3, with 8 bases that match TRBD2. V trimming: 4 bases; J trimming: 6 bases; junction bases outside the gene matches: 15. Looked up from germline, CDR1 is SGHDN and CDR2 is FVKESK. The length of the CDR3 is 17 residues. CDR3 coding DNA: TGTGCCAGCAGCCCCCTCCTTTCCGGGAGGGCTTCGGATACGCAGTATTTT. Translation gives CASSPLLSGRASDTQYF. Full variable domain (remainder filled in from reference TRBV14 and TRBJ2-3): EAGVTQFPSHSVIEKGQTVTLRCDPISGHDNLYWYRRVMGKEIKFLLHFVKESKQDESGMPNNRFLAERTGGTYSTLKVQPAELEDSGVYFCASSPLLSGRASDTQYFGPGTRLTVL.

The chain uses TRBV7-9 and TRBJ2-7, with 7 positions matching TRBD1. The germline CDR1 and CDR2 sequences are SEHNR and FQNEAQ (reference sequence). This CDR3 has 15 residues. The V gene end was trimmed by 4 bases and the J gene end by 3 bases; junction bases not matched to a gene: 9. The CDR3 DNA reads TGTGCCAGCAGCTCCGATTGGGCAGGGGGCTACGAGCAGTACTTC. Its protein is CASSSDWAGGYEQYF.

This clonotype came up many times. CDR3: CASSQNDRGQDNGYTF. CDR3 in DNA: TGTGCCAGCAGCCAAAATGACAGGGGGCAGGATAATGGCTACACCTTC. The chain has TRBV4-2 and TRBJ1-2; 10 bases fit TRBD1. The V gene's germline CDR1 is LGHNA and CDR2 YNFKEQ. CDR3 length: 16 residues. V gave up 2 bases and J gave up 6 bases; unmatched junction bases: 9.

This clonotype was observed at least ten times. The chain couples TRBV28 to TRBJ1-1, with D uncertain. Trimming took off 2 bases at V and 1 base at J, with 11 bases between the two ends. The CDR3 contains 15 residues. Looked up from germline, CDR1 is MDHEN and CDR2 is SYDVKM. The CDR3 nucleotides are TGTGCCAGCAGTTTAGACGTCGCAGCGAACACTGAAGCTTTCTTT. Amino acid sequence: CASSLDVAANTEAFF.